This T cell receptor (beta chain) stems from a study of molecular identifiers for immune sequencing clone quantification. In the case of this clonotype: The junction differs from germline at one of its ends, possibly a read error.

TCRdb independently ran MiXCR on the PCR reads; one entry per CDR3 protein. The table has 300,000 to 400,000 distinct CDR3 sequences, about 21% seen once. CDR1 is DFQATT, CDR2 SNEGSKA, per germline (reference sequence). The CDR3 has 14 amino acids. The clonotype comes from a human donor in good health. Some libraries in this study had Jurkat cell RNA spiked in. Sequenced sample: naive CD8+ T cells from blood, with Jurkat cell RNA spiked in. Documented subset: FACS-sorted CD8+CD4-CCR7+CD45RA+ naive T cells. The chain recombines TRBV20-1 with TRBJ2-1, with TRBD2 matching over 8 bases. The CDR3 sequence: CSAPTSGHYNERFF. CDR3 in DNA: TGCAGTGCTCCCACTAGCGGACACTACAATGAGCGGTTCTTC.